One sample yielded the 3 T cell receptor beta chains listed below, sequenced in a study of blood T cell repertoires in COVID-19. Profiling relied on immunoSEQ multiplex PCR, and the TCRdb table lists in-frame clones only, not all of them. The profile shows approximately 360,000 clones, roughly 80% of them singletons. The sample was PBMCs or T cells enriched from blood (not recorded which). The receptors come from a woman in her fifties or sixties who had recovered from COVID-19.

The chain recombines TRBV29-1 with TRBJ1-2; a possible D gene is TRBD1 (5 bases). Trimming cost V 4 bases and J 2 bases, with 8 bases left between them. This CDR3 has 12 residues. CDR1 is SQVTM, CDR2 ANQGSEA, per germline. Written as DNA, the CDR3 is TGCAGCGTTGCGGCAGGGAACTATGGCTACACCTTC. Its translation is CSVAAGNYGYTF.

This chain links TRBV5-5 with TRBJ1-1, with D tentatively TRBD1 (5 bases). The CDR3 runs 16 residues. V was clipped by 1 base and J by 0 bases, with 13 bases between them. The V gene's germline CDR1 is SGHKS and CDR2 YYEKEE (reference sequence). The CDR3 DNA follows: TGTGCCAGCAGCTTGTACGGGGGTCCCATGAACACTGAAGCTTTCTTT. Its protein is CASSLYGGPMNTEAFF.

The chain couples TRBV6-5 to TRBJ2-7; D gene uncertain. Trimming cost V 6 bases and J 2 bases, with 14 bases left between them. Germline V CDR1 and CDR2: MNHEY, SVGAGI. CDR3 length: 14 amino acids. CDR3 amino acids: CASRVGTAPYEQYF. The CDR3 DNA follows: TGTGCCAGCAGGGTCGGAACAGCCCCCTACGAGCAGTACTTC.